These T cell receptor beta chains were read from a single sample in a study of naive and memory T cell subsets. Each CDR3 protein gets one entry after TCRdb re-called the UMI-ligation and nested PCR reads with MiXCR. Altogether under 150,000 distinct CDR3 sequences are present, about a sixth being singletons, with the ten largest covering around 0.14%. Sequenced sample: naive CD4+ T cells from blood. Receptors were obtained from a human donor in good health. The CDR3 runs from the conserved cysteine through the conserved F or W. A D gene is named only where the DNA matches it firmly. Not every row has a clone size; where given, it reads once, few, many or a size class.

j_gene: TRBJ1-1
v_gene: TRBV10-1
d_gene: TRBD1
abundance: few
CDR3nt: TGCGCCAGCAGCGAACAGGGGGCCACTGAAGCTTTCTTT
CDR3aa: CASSEQGATEAFF

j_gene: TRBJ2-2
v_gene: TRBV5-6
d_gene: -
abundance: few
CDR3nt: TGTGCCAGCAGCTCGCTGGAGTTGAGCTCGAACACCGGGGAGCTGTTTTTT
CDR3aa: CASSSLELSSNTGELFF

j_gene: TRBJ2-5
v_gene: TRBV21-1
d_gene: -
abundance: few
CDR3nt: TGTGCCAGCAGCAAAGCGCGAGCAGGGAGTGGGGAAGAGACCCAGTACTTC
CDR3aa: CASSKARAGSGEETQYF

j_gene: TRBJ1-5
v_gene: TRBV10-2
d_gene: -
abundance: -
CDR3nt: TGCGCCACAACAGAATATAGCAATCAGCCCCAGCATTTT
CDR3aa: CATTEYSNQPQHF

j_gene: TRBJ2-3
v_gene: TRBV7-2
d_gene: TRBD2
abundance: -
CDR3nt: TGTGCCAGCAGCCCCGTCGGGGGGTCGACAGATACGCAGTATTTT
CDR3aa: CASSPVGGSTDTQYF

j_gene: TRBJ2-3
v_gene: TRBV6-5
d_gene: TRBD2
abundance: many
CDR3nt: TGTGCCAGCACTCTAGCGGGAGGGGGCACAGATACGCAGTATTTT
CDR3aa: CASTLAGGGTDTQYF

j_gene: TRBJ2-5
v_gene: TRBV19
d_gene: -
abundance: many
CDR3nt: TGTGCCAGTCGCCTATCAAACACCGGAGAGACCCAGTACTTC
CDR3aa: CASRLSNTGETQYF

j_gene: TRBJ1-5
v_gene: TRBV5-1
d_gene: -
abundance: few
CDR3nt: TGCGCCAGCAGCTTGGATGAGGGAAGCAATCAGCCCCAGCATTTT
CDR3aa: CASSLDEGSNQPQHF

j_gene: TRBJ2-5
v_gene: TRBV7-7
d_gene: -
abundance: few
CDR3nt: TGTGCCAGCAGCCCCGGGGGACTCGGGGAGACCCAGTACTTC
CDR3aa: CASSPGGLGETQYF

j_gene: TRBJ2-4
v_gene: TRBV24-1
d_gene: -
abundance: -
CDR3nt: TGTGCCACCAGTGCTGCCGGAGATGTGGACATTCAGTACTTC
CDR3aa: CATSAAGDVDIQYF

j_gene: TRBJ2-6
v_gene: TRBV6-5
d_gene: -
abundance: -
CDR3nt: TGTGCCAGCAGTTACTCCGACAGCTCTGGGGCCAACGTCCTGACTTTC
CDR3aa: CASSYSDSSGANVLTF

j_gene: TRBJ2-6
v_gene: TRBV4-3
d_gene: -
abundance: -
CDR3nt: TGCGCCAGCAGCCAAGATGTGGTGGGGAACGTCCTGACTTTC
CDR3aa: CASSQDVVGNVLTF

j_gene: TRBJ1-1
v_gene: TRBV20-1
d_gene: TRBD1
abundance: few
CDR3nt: TGCAGTGCCGTCCCCGGGACAGGGGGCAGTAACGCTGAAGCTTTCTTT
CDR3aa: CSAVPGTGGSNAEAFF

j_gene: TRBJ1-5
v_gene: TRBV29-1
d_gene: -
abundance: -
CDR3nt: TGCAGCGCCGGGGCAGACGGGAATCAGCCCCAGCATTTT
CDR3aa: CSAGADGNQPQHF

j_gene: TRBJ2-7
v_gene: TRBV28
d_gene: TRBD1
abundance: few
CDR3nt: TGTGCCAGCAGTCGGTCCGGGACAGTCTCCTACGAGCAGTACTTC
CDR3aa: CASSRSGTVSYEQYF

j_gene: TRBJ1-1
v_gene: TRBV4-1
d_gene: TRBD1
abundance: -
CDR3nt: TGCGCCAGCAGCCAAGATGTCGGGACAGGGGGCCGTGAAGCTTTCTTT
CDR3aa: CASSQDVGTGGREAFF

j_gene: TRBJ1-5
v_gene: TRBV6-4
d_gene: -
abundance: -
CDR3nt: TGTGCCAGCAGCGTACAAGAAAATCAGCCCCAGCATTTT
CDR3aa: CASSVQENQPQHF

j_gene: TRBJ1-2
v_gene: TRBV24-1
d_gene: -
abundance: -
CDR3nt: TGTGCCACCGGCTCAGACACGGACTATGGCTACACCTTC
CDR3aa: CATGSDTDYGYTF

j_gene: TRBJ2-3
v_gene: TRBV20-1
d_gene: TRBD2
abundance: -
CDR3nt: TGCAGTGCTAGCGGGCAGACTAGCGGGATCGATGGTACGCAGTATTTT
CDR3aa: CSASGQTSGIDGTQYF

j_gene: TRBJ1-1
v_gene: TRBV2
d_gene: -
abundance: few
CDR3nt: TGTGCCAGCAGAGCCTCCACGCAAGCTTTCTTT
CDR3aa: CASRASTQAFF

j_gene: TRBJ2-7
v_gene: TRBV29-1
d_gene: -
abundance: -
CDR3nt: TGCAGCGTTGAGAGGGGGGGCGAGCAGTACTTC
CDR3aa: CSVERGGEQYF

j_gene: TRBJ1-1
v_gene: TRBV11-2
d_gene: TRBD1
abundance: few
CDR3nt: TGTGCCAGCAGGACAGGGTTGAACACTGAAGCTTTCTTT
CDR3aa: CASRTGLNTEAFF

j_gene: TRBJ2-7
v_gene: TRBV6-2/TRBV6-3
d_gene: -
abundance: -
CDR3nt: TGTGCCAGCAGAGAAGCGGGACAGCTCTCCTACGAGCAGTACTTC
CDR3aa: CASREAGQLSYEQYF